This T cell receptor (beta chain) appears in the sequencing data of a study of technical replicates of blood from several donors. Clones were sequenced by immunoSEQ multiplex PCR, and TCRdb holds only the in-frame ones, with some missing. The profile covers about 76,000 clones, with 94% appearing a single time and 0.3% to 0.45% taken by the ten largest. Germline CDR1 reads SGHDN; CDR2 reads FVKESK. This CDR3 is built from 18 residues. Trimming pared 4 bases from V and 0 bases from J, leaving 19 bases between. Sequences were obtained from T cells isolated from PBMCs. The V gene is TRBV14, the J gene TRBJ1-5; D perhaps matches TRBD1 (6 bases). This sequence was found in a human donor in good health. The CDR3 protein is CASSREEEQGHSNQPQHF. CDR3 sequence (DNA): TGTGCCAGCAGCCGAGAGGAGGAGCAGGGGCATAGCAATCAGCCCCAGCATTTT.